The 14 T cell receptor beta chains presented below share a single source sample, sequenced in a study of T cell changes during pregnancy in multiple sclerosis. Profiled with immunoSEQ multiplex PCR; TCRdb holds only in-frame clones, not every one. Among some 60,000 clones, 93% were seen once, and the ten largest hold under 2%. The material sequenced was peripheral blood, taken after pregnancy. These receptor sequences come from a female donor with multiple sclerosis, enrolled in a pregnancy study.

Written as DNA, the CDR3 is TGTGCCAGCAGTATTAGCGGGATTTACAATGAGCAGTTCTTC. Its translation: CASSISGIYNEQFF. The V and J genes are TRBV6-1 and TRBJ2-1; TRBD2 matches at 8 bases. Unmatched junction bases numbered 4, after V lost 5 bases and J lost 4 bases. Germline-derived CDR1 and CDR2 are MNHNS and SASEGT. The CDR3 sequence is 14 residues long.

The J gene is TRBJ1-4, the V gene TRBV7-9; weak D call: TRBD1 (5 bases). The CDR3 has 15 residues. V shed 4 bases and J shed 0 bases, with 9 bases lying between them. The V gene's germline CDR1 is SEHNR and CDR2 FQNEAQ (reference sequence). The CDR3 region is CASSSQGATNEKLFF. CDR3 coding DNA: TGTGCCAGCAGCTCGCAGGGTGCAACTAATGAAAAACTGTTTTTT.

V gene TRBV30 combines with J gene TRBJ1-1; 8 bases match TRBD1. Germline V lookup: CDR1 GTSNPN, CDR2 SVGIG (reference sequence). This CDR3 comprises 15 residues. V lost 7 bases and J lost 0; bases outside the gene matches: 10. In DNA form, the CDR3 reads TGTGCCTTCGATAGGACAGGGCTTTTGAACACTGAAGCTTTCTTT. Its protein product is CAFDRTGLLNTEAFF.

The chain has TRBV7-9 and TRBJ2-1; 9 bases align to TRBD2. The V and J ends lost 11 bases and 0 bases, in that order; junction bases with no gene match: 5. Germline loops: CDR1 SEHNR, CDR2 FQNEAQ (reference sequence). The length of the CDR3 is 14 residues. CDR3: CACETSGSYNEQFF. The CDR3 nucleotides are TGTGCCTGCGAGACTAGCGGCTCCTACAATGAGCAGTTCTTC.

The rearrangement joins TRBV7-2 to TRBJ1-2, with TRBD1 identical over 7 bases. Trimming removed 0 bases from V and 7 bases from J; junction bases left unmatched: 8. The germline gives CDR1 SGHTA, CDR2 FQGNSA. This CDR3 contains 15 residues. DNA for the CDR3: TGTGCCAGCAGCTTAGCGACAGGGTTGCGCGCTGGCTACACCTTC. Translation gives CASSLATGLRAGYTF.

The chain links TRBV7-9 to TRBJ2-5, with 9 bases that match TRBD1. V was clipped by 4 bases and J by 3 bases; unmatched bases: 9. The CDR3 consists of 16 residues. In germline, CDR1 is SEHNR, CDR2 FQNEAQ (reference sequence). CDR3 amino acids: CASSWGTGRPEETQYF. The CDR3 bases are TGTGCCAGCAGCTGGGGGACAGGGCGCCCCGAAGAGACCCAGTACTTC.

The CDR3 DNA reads TGCAGCGTGGACCGAGGACTAGCGGCATACAATGAGCAGTTCTTC. Translation gives CSVDRGLAAYNEQFF. The chain carries TRBV29-1 and TRBJ2-1, with 10 bases that match TRBD2. The CDR3 covers 15 residues. After removal of 6 bases from V and 4 bases from J, the junction contained 9 bases not matched to a gene. The germline gives CDR1 SQVTM, CDR2 ANQGSEA.

The chain's CDR3 is CSVALYSYEQYF. CDR3 nucleotides: TGCAGCGTTGCTCTGTACAGCTACGAGCAGTACTTC. The V and J genes are TRBV29-1 and TRBJ2-7, with D unclear. The V gene's germline CDR1 is SQVTM and CDR2 ANQGSEA. The V gene lost 4 bases and the J gene lost 3 bases, with 10 bases spanning the gap. CDR3 length: 12 residues.

The genes are TRBV18 and TRBJ2-1; perhaps TRBD2 as D (5 bases). The length of the CDR3 is 13 residues. The V and J ends lost 6 bases and 3 bases respectively, with 9 bases between them. CDR1 and CDR2 from the germline V gene are KGHSH and LQKENI. The CDR3 DNA follows: TGTGCCAGCTCGCTACTAGGCTACAATGAGCAGTTCTTC. Translated, it gives CASSLLGYNEQFF.

The chain combines TRBV5-1 with TRBJ2-7, with 7 bases that match TRBD1. Trimming removed 0 bases from V and 4 bases from J; junction bases left unmatched: 4. The germline V gene encodes CDR1 SGHRS and CDR2 YFSETQ. The CDR3 consists of 14 residues. DNA of the CDR3: TGCGCCAGCAGCTTGGATGGCAGGGGGTACGAGCAGTACTTC. Translation: CASSLDGRGYEQYF. The entire variable domain, with the rest obtained from reference TRBV5-1 and TRBJ2-7, is as follows: KAGVTQTPRYLIKTRGQQVTLSCSPISGHRSVSWYQQTPGQGLQFLFEYFSETQRNKGNFPGRFSGRQFSNSRSEMNVSTLELGDSALYLCASSLDGRGYEQYFGPGTRLTVT.

This chain links TRBV6-5 with TRBJ1-5; no definite D call. V was shortened by 6 bases and J by 4 bases, with 13 bases between the two germline ends. Looked up from germline, CDR1 is MNHEY and CDR2 is SVGAGI. The CDR3 has 14 amino acids. The CDR3 loop reads CASSPTGENQPQHF. The CDR3, as DNA: TGTGCCAGCAGCCCAACCGGGGAAAATCAGCCCCAGCATTTT.

The CDR3 region is CASSPSGTSAYNEQFF. In DNA, the CDR3 is TGTGCCAGCAGCCCCAGCGGGACTAGTGCCTACAATGAGCAGTTCTTC. V gene TRBV7-3 combines with J gene TRBJ2-1; 8 bases map to TRBD2. V was clipped by 5 bases and J by 2 bases; unmatched bases: 8. Germline V gene data show CDR1 as SGHTA and CDR2 as FQGTGA. The CDR3 sequence is 16 residues long.

V and J are TRBV15 and TRBJ2-1; possible D gene TRBD1, 6 bases. Germline CDR1 LNHNV, CDR2 YYDKDF (reference sequence). The CDR3 is 13 amino acids. V gave up 3 bases and J gave up 14 bases, with 17 bases separating them. The CDR3 nucleotides are TGTGCCACCAGCAGCCCTCTACAGGGTATGGAGTTCTTC. Encoded protein: CATSSPLQGMEFF.

This chain joins TRBV28 and TRBJ1-5, with no clear D. V lost 3 bases and J lost 0, with 6 bases in between. Germline CDR1 and CDR2: MDHEN and SYDVKM. CDR3 length: 14 residues. This chain's CDR3 is CASSLSRSNQPQHF. The CDR3, as DNA: TGTGCCAGCAGTTTGAGCCGTAGCAATCAGCCCCAGCATTTT.